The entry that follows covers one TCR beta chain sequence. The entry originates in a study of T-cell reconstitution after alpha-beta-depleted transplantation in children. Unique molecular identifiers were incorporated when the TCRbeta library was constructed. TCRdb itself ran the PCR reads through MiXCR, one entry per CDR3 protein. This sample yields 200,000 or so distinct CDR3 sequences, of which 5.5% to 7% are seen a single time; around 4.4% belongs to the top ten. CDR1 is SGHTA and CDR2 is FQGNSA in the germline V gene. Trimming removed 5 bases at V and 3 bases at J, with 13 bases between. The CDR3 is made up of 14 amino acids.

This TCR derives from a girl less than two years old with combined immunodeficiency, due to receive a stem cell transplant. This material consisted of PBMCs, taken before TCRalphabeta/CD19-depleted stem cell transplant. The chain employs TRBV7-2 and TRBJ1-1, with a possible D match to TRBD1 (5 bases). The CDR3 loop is CASSRGGGDTEAFF. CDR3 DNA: TGTGCCAGCAGCCGCGGAGGAGGGGACACTGAAGCTTTCTTT.